The next 13 T cell receptor beta chains were all read from a single sample in a study of blood T cells in healthy people across ages. The use of a sample-barcoded 5' primer and a J-beta primer mix characterized a second PCR of 7 to 11 cycles. One entry per CDR3 protein, called by TCRdb with MiXCR from the 5' RACE reads. This table has about 1,500,000 distinct CDR3 sequences, around 42% appearing once. What was sequenced was blood. Receptor source: a woman between 18 and 29 years old in good health.

This clonotype was counted once. This chain joins TRBV6-1 and TRBJ1-1, with 7 bases lining up with TRBD1. Germline V gene sequence: CDR1 MNHNS, CDR2 SASEGT. The CDR3 sequence is 15 residues long. V was clipped by 6 bases and J by 7 bases; unmatched bases: 14. The CDR3 is CASSIRGKGGDEAFF. CDR3 nucleotide sequence: TGTGCCAGCAGCATCAGGGGGAAGGGAGGGGATGAAGCTTTCTTT.

This chain links TRBV6-6 with TRBJ1-1, with 8 bases identical to TRBD1. With 5 bases clipped from V and 3 bases from J, the junction kept 5 bases outside the gene matches. Germline V lookup: CDR1 MNHNY, CDR2 SVGAGI (reference sequence). The CDR3 loop spans 14 amino acids. The CDR3 sequence: CASSTGGGYTEAFF. The CDR3 nucleotides read TGTGCCAGCAGTACAGGGGGGGGGTACACTGAAGCTTTCTTT.

The chain combines TRBV4-1 with TRBJ1-5; no reliable D call. The CDR3 has 14 amino acids. Trimming took 0 bases from V and 6 from J, leaving 9 bases between them. From germline, CDR1 is MGHRA and CDR2 YSYEKL. The CDR3 spells CASSQEGEGQPQHF. The CDR3 nucleotides are TGCGCCAGCAGCCAAGAGGGTGAGGGTCAGCCCCAGCATTTT.

V and J are TRBV3-1 and TRBJ1-2; 10 bases fit TRBD1. The CDR3 covers 15 residues. CDR1 is LGHDT, CDR2 YNNKEL, per germline (reference sequence). V shed 1 base and J 7 bases; nucleotides not matched to a gene: 6. The CDR3 is CASSQGTGGERGYTF. CDR3 DNA: TGTGCCAGCAGCCAAGGGACAGGGGGAGAGCGTGGCTACACCTTC.

This chain uses TRBV21-1 with TRBJ1-6. TRBV21-1 corresponds to a pseudogene. The CDR3 extends over 17 amino acids. CDR3 amino acids: CASSKGVISSYNSPLHF. CDR3 DNA sequence: TGTGCCAGCAGCAAAGGGGTAATCAGCTCCTATAATTCACCCCTCCACTTT.

The J gene is TRBJ2-7, the V gene TRBV4-1; 7 nucleotides agree with TRBD1. CDR3 size: 16 residues. V lost 0 bases to trimming and J lost 3 bases; unmatched junction nucleotides: 8. Germline V gene sequence: CDR1 MGHRA, CDR2 YSYEKL. In DNA, the CDR3 is TGCGCCAGCAGCCAAGACCCCGGGACAGAGGGCTACGAGCAGTACTTC. Amino acid sequence: CASSQDPGTEGYEQYF.

This clonotype was counted only a few times. The DNA for the CDR3 is TGTGCCAGCAGCACCCCCTCGAGGAGTGGGAACACTGAAGCTTTCTTT. It yields the protein CASSTPSRSGNTEAFF. This sequence joins TRBV5-6 and TRBJ1-1; D is uncertain. The CDR3 sequence is 16 residues long. V was cut by 4 bases and J by 1 base, with 17 bases left in between. Germline V lookup: CDR1 SGHDT, CDR2 YYEEEE.

This clonotype has just a few counts. The chain is built from TRBV6-1 and TRBJ2-3; 11 bases fit TRBD2. CDR3 length: 17 residues. CDR1 and CDR2 (germline): MNHNS, SASEGT. Trimming at V came to 6 bases and at J to 4 bases, leaving 12 bases not matched to a gene. The chain's CDR3 is CASRPQRLAGSPDTQYF. The CDR3 bases are TGTGCCAGCAGACCGCAGCGACTAGCGGGGTCTCCAGATACGCAGTATTTT.

The chain carries TRBV2 and TRBJ1-4; D unclear. The V and J ends lost 6 bases and 5 bases respectively, with 10 bases between them. The CDR3 runs 13 residues. Germline assignment: CDR1 SNHLY and CDR2 FYNNEI. The CDR3 protein is CASRPDGNEKLFF. In DNA form, the CDR3 reads TGTGCCAGCAGGCCAGACGGGAATGAAAAACTGTTTTTT.

There are a few counts of this clonotype. V usage is TRBV28 and J usage is TRBJ1-1, with 8 bases identical to TRBD1. The CDR3 is 15 residues long. CDR1 is MDHEN, CDR2 SYDVKM, per germline. V shed 3 bases, J shed 1 base, and the junction held 4 bases outside the gene matches. The CDR3 nucleotides read TGTGCCAGCAGTTTGACAGGGGCGAAGAACACTGAAGCTTTCTTT. It yields the protein CASSLTGAKNTEAFF.

This clonotype turned up a few times. This sequence joins TRBV7-2 and TRBJ1-2; 9 bases agree with TRBD1. V trimming: 5 bases; J trimming: 2 bases; junction bases outside the gene matches: 6. The length of the CDR3 is 15 residues. The germline CDR1 and CDR2 sequences are SGHTA and FQGNSA. CDR3 loop: CASSQTTGGNYGYTF. CDR3 bases: TGTGCCAGCAGCCAGACGACAGGGGGGAACTATGGCTACACCTTC. Variable domain in full (rest from reference TRBV7-2 and TRBJ1-2): GAGVSQSPSNKVTEKGKDVELRCDPISGHTALYWYRQSLGQGLEFLIYFQGNSAPDKSGLPSDRFSAERTGGSVSTLTIQRTQQEDSAVYLCASSQTTGGNYGYTFGSGTRLTVV.

The chain combines TRBV5-1 with TRBJ2-1, with 8 positions matching TRBD2. The germline CDR1 and CDR2 sequences are SGHRS and YFSETQ. CDR3 size: 17 residues. Trimming cost V 3 bases and J 5 bases; bases outside gene matches: 13. CDR3 sequence reads: CASSSGGGALGHNEQFF. In DNA form, the CDR3 reads TGCGCCAGCAGCTCGGGGGGGGGAGCTTTGGGCCACAATGAGCAGTTCTTC.

This chain uses TRBV5-5 with TRBJ2-1, with TRBD2 identical over 8 bases. Germline lookup yields CDR1 SGHKS and CDR2 YYEKEE (reference sequence). There are 17 residues in the CDR3. Trimming removed 0 bases from V and 0 bases from J; junction bases left unmatched: 5. The CDR3 sequence: CASSLGSGGASYNEQFF. The CDR3 DNA reads TGTGCCAGCAGCTTGGGATCCGGGGGGGCCTCCTACAATGAGCAGTTCTTC. Supplemented by reference TRBV5-5 and TRBJ2-1, the full variable domain reads DAGVTQSPTHLIKTRGQQVTLRCSPISGHKSVSWYQQVLGQGPQFIFQYYEKEERGRGNFPDRFSARQFPNYSSELNVNALLLGDSALYLCASSLGSGGASYNEQFFGPGTRLTVL.